In this sample, the clone carrying this TCR beta chain turned up a few times. The data originate from a study of brain T cells in children with intractable seizures. Germline CDR1 LGHDT, CDR2 YNNKEL (reference sequence). With 4 bases clipped from V and 1 base from J, the junction kept 8 bases outside the gene matches. This CDR3 spans 16 amino acids. Profiled with immunoSEQ multiplex PCR; TCRdb holds only in-frame clones, not every one. The sample consists of 70,000 to 85,000 clones, around 90% of them appearing once. This specimen consisted of peripheral blood, obtained at surgery. This TCR derives from a girl aged 2-10 years with Rasmussen encephalitis and intractable seizures. The chain recombines TRBV3-1 (or the pseudogene TRBV3-2) with TRBJ1-1, with TRBD1 matching 8 bases. The CDR3 is CASSPRTGSPNTEAFF. CDR3 sequence (DNA): TGTGCCAGCAGCCCACGGACAGGGTCGCCGAACACTGAAGCTTTCTTT.